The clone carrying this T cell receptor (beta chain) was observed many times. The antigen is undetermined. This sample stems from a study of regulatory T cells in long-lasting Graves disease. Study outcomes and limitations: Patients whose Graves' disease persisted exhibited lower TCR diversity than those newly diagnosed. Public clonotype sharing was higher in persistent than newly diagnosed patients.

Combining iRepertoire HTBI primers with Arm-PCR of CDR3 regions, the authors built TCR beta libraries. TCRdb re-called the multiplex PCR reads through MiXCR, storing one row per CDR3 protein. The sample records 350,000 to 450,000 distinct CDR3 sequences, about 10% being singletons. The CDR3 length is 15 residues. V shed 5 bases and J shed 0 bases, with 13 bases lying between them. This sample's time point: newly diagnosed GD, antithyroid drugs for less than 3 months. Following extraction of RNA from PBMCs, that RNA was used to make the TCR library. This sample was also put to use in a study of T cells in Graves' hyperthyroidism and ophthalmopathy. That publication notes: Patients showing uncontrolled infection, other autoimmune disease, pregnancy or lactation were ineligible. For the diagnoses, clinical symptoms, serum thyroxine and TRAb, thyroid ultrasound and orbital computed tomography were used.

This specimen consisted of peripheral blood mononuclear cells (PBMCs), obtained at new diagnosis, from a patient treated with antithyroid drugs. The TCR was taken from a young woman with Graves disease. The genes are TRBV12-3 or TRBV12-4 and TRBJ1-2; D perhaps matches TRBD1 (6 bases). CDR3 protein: CASSAGQISNYGYTF. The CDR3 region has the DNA TGTGCCAGCAGTGCTGGACAGATATCTAACTATGGCTACACCTTC.